This passage covers 18 T cell receptor beta chains from one sample sequenced in a study of T cell responses to AZD1222 COVID-19 vaccine (dated by TCRdb to the early 2020s). The library came from the immunoSEQ multiplex PCR assay. TCRdb retrieved this table from immuneACCESS and kept in-frame rearrangements only. Not all clones are present; in checked studies, unresolved V genes account for under half, and no reason is known for the remainder. This sample is represented by 90,000 to 120,000 clones; nearly 90% of them were singletons. Under 3% of the sample is taken by the ten largest. According to the study, the label for this sample's time point signals: about 28 days (+/-7) after the second vaccine dose. Sample: peripheral blood, taken 28 days after the second AZD1222 dose. The receptor source for this set is an adult who received the AZD1222 COVID-19 vaccine.

The CDR3 spells CASSLVARDTDTQYF. The CDR3 nucleotides read TGTGCCAGCAGCTTGGTTGCGCGAGACACAGATACGCAGTATTTT. V is TRBV5-6 and J is TRBJ2-3, with unresolved D. The CDR3 runs to 15 residues. Germline V CDR1 and CDR2: SGHDT, YYEEEE. V was shortened by 0 bases and J by 2 bases, with 10 bases between the two germline ends. Together with reference TRBV5-6 and TRBJ2-3, the CDR3 gives the full variable domain: DAGVTQSPTHLIKTRGQQVTLRCSPKSGHDTVSWYQQALGQGPQFIFQYYEEEERQRGNFPDRFSGHQFPNYSSELNVNALLLGDSALYLCASSLVARDTDTQYFGPGTRLTVL.

To note about this clone: An end of the junction differs from the germline gene, which may be a read error. This chain joins TRBV10-3 and TRBJ1-1; 7 bases agree with TRBD1. CDR3 length: 16 residues. Germline lookup yields CDR1 ENHRY and CDR2 SYGVKD. The CDR3 spells CAISESAGGWNSEAFF. CDR3 in DNA: TGTGCCATCAGTGAGTCGGCAGGGGGGTGGAACAGTGAAGCTTTCTTT.

V usage is TRBV7-9 and J usage is TRBJ2-7; TRBD2 might be the D (5 bases). V lost 1 base to trimming and J lost 4 bases, with 11 bases between them. This CDR3 has 14 residues. Germline CDR1 and CDR2: SEHNR and FQNEAQ (reference sequence). The CDR3 DNA sequence: TGTGCCAGCAGCTTAGTAGGGAGTCAATACGAGCAGTACTTC. Its protein is CASSLVGSQYEQYF.

This chain links TRBV5-1 with TRBJ1-2; D is unresolved. The CDR3 covers 13 residues. Germline loops: CDR1 SGHRS, CDR2 YFSETQ. The V end lost 0 bases, the J end lost 6 bases, and 9 bases lay between the germline ends. CDR3 in DNA: TGCGCCAGCAGCTTGGGGGTTGGCGATGGCTACACCTTC. It specifies CASSLGVGDGYTF. The variable domain in full, with the rest retrieved from reference TRBV5-1 and TRBJ1-2, is KAGVTQTPRYLIKTRGQQVTLSCSPISGHRSVSWYQQTPGQGLQFLFEYFSETQRNKGNFPGRFSGRQFSNSRSEMNVSTLELGDSALYLCASSLGVGDGYTFGSGTRLTVV.

This sequence joins TRBV4-2 and TRBJ2-7, with D perhaps TRBD1 or TRBD2 (5 bases each). Germline V gives CDR1 LGHNA, CDR2 YNFKEQ. Trimming pared 1 base from V and 0 bases from J, leaving 16 bases between. This CDR3 is built from 17 residues. The CDR3 loop reads CASSQGVGDVSSYEQYF. CDR3 nucleotides: TGTGCCAGCAGCCAAGGGGTTGGGGACGTCAGCTCCTACGAGCAGTACTTC.

J is TRBJ2-2 and V is TRBV7-3; no clear D gene. The CDR3 sequence is 13 residues long. Germline lookup yields CDR1 SGHTA and CDR2 FQGTGA. Trimming cost V 1 base and J 2 bases, with 2 bases left between them. The CDR3 loop reads CASSLSNTGELFF. The CDR3 coding sequence is TGTGCCAGCAGCTTAAGTAACACCGGGGAGCTGTTTTTT.

CDR3 bases: TGTGCCAGCAGCCCTAATCTAGGGACAGGGGGCCGGGAGCAGTACTTC. Its protein is CASSPNLGTGGREQYF. The rearrangement uses TRBV3-1 (or the pseudogene TRBV3-2) and TRBJ2-7; 12 bases line up with TRBD1. The trim removed 4 bases at V and 7 bases at J, leaving 11 bases unmatched. In germline, CDR1 is LGHDT, CDR2 YNNKEL (reference sequence). This CDR3 has 16 amino acids.

The V call is TRBV6-5, the J call TRBJ2-3; D is uncertain. V was pared by 6 bases and J by 5 bases, with 12 bases between. Germline CDR1 reads MNHEY; CDR2 reads SVGAGI. The CDR3 covers 13 residues. CDR3 in DNA: TGTGCCAGCAGACCCAACGGTGGAGATACGCAGTATTTT. Its translation: CASRPNGGDTQYF.

The chain joins TRBV30 to TRBJ1-2; D uncertain. V was shortened by 0 bases and J by 3 bases, with 8 bases between the two germline ends. Germline V gene data show CDR1 as GTSNPN and CDR2 as SVGIG (reference sequence). The CDR3 spans 13 residues. CDR3 sequence reads: CAWSVGMDYGYTF. CDR3 sequence (DNA): TGTGCCTGGAGTGTGGGCATGGACTATGGCTACACCTTC. Looking up the rest from reference TRBV30 and TRBJ1-2 gives the full variable domain: SQTIHQWPATLVQPVGSPLSLECTVEGTSNPNLYWYRQAAGRGLQLLFYSVGIGQISSEVPQNLSASRPQDRQFILSSKKLLLSDSGFYLCAWSVGMDYGYTFGSGTRLTVV.

The rearrangement uses TRBV6-4 and TRBJ2-4; 8 positions match TRBD1. V was clipped by 1 base and J by 0 bases; unmatched bases: 5. The CDR3 totals 17 residues. Germline assignment: CDR1 MRHNA and CDR2 SNTAGT. The CDR3 sequence: CASSDYLGQGAKNIQYF. CDR3 bases: TGTGCCAGCAGTGACTACCTAGGACAGGGAGCCAAAAACATTCAGTACTTC.

This chain links TRBV4-3 with TRBJ2-7; D is ambiguous. V shed 0 bases and J shed 6 bases, with 15 bases lying between them. CDR1 is LGHNA and CDR2 is YSLEER in the germline V gene. The CDR3 consists of 15 residues. Here the CDR3 DNA reads TGCGCCAGCAGCCAAGATGAACTAAGTAGGCGCGAGCAGTACTTC. Its translation: CASSQDELSRREQYF.

This clone came up once. The J gene is TRBJ2-1, the V gene TRBV28, with 9 bases aligning to TRBD2. Germline V CDR1 and CDR2: MDHEN, SYDVKM. V lost 5 bases, J lost 4 bases, and 9 bases stayed unmatched. The CDR3 length is 16 residues. The CDR3: CASSRNSGGLYNEQFF. The DNA for the CDR3 is TGTGCCAGCAGTAGGAATAGCGGGGGCCTTTACAATGAGCAGTTCTTC.

The chain links TRBV10-2 to TRBJ1-1, with D perhaps matching TRBD1 (6 bases). The CDR3 has 14 amino acids. V was shortened by 7 bases and J by 0 bases, with 12 bases between the two germline ends. CDR1 and CDR2 from the germline V gene are WSHSY and SAAADI. CDR3 region: CASTWGTLNTEAFF. In nucleotides, the CDR3 is TGCGCCAGCACCTGGGGGACATTGAACACTGAAGCTTTCTTT.

The J gene is TRBJ2-3, the V gene TRBV3-1 (or the pseudogene TRBV3-2); D is perhaps TRBD2 (5 bases). Looked up from germline, CDR1 is LGHDT and CDR2 is YNNKEL (reference sequence). This CDR3 comprises 13 residues. Trimming left V 1 base short and J 5 bases short, with 7 bases between. The CDR3 DNA sequence: TGTGCCAGCAGCCAAGTACGGGAAGATACGCAGTATTTT. It encodes CASSQVREDTQYF.

V usage is TRBV2 and J usage is TRBJ1-5; 8 nucleotides align to TRBD1. The germline CDR1 and CDR2 sequences are SNHLY and FYNNEI. V lost 7 bases to trimming and J lost 6 bases; unmatched junction nucleotides: 11. The CDR3 totals 15 residues. The CDR3 nucleotides are TGTGCCAGCAACTCGGACAGGGTCAGCGTTCAGCCCCAGCATTTT. It codes for CASNSDRVSVQPQHF.

The genes are TRBV24-1 and TRBJ2-1, with TRBD1 matching 8 bases. After removal of 4 bases from V and 4 bases from J, the junction contained 5 bases not matched to a gene. CDR1 and CDR2 from the germline V gene are KGHDR and SFDVKD. The CDR3 spans 15 residues. The DNA for the CDR3 is TGTGCCACCAGTGAGCAGGACAGGGTTTACAATGAGCAGTTCTTC. Its translation: CATSEQDRVYNEQFF.

The CDR3 here is CASSLDVSRGVRYGYTF. The CDR3 DNA is TGTGCCAGCAGCCTGGACGTCTCCAGGGGGGTCCGCTATGGCTACACCTTC. The genes are TRBV5-8 and TRBJ1-2, with 7 bases that match TRBD1. Germline trimming cut 4 bases from V and 4 bases from J; bases unmatched to any gene: 16. The CDR3 is made up of 17 amino acids. The V gene's germline CDR1 is SGHTS and CDR2 YDEGEE.

This chain links TRBV5-1 with TRBJ1-1; possibly TRBD1 for D (5 bases). Germline loops: CDR1 SGHRS, CDR2 YFSETQ. V was cut by 0 bases and J by 0 bases, with 18 bases left in between. This CDR3 has 18 amino acids. The CDR3 DNA sequence: TGCGCCAGCAGCTTGGCCCCGGGGGGGGATAACTTGAACACTGAAGCTTTCTTT. This sequence encodes CASSLAPGGDNLNTEAFF.